The 15 T cell receptor beta chains reported below all come from one sample, sequenced in a study of radiation and T cells in renal cell carcinoma. TCRdb's table, derived via immunoSEQ multiplex PCR, lists solely in-frame clones and lacks some. Counted here are 120,000 to 150,000 clones, 70% to 90% occurring once; the ten biggest clones make up roughly 25%. As to time point: baseline pretreatment blood. Treatment in this sample: 15 Gy SBRT to primary tumor, nephrectomy 4 weeks later. This specimen was blood, taken from a patient whose treatment included radiotherapy and nephrectomy. Receptor source: a woman aged 45-60 years with renal cell carcinoma.

V and J are TRBV7-9 and TRBJ2-1, with 12 nucleotides matching TRBD2. Trimming at V came to 7 bases and at J to 1 base, leaving 8 bases not matched to a gene. Germline CDR1 and CDR2: SEHNR and FQNEAQ (reference sequence). The length of the CDR3 is 17 residues. CDR3 loop: CASKASGRAPSYNEQFF. The CDR3 DNA reads as TGTGCCAGCAAGGCTAGCGGGAGGGCACCGTCCTACAATGAGCAGTTCTTC.

The rearrangement uses TRBV21-1 and TRBJ1-5. TRBV21-1 is given as a pseudogene. The CDR3 extends over 17 amino acids. The CDR3 protein is CASSTSGVLYDSRPQHF. CDR3 sequence (DNA): TGTGCCAGCAGCACAAGCGGGGTCCTCTACGACTCCCGGCCCCAGCATTTT.

The V gene is TRBV21-1, the J gene TRBJ2-2; the D call TRBD2 from the table was never checked on the DNA. TRBV21-1 is a recognized pseudogene. This CDR3 is 15 amino acids long. The CDR3 nucleotides are TGTGCCAGCAGCAAACCGAGCGGGAGCCCCGGGGAGCTGTTTTTT. This sequence encodes CASSKPSGSPGELFF.

The chain recombines TRBV2 with TRBJ1-5; D is uncertain. Per the germline V gene, CDR1 is SNHLY and CDR2 is FYNNEI. The V end was cut by 6 bases, the J end by 3 bases, with 9 bases between. The CDR3 loop spans 13 amino acids. The CDR3 nucleotides read TGTGCCAGCAGATCACAGAACAATCAGCCCCAGCATTTT. Protein product: CASRSQNNQPQHF.

The chain recombines TRBV29-1 with TRBJ1-3; D gene ambiguous. There are 13 residues in the CDR3. The germline V gene encodes CDR1 SQVTM and CDR2 ANQGSEA. The V end lost 4 bases, the J end lost 1 base, and 8 bases lay between the germline ends. As DNA, the CDR3 is TGCAGCGTTGTAGCAGATTCTGGAAACACCATATATTTT. Its translation: CSVVADSGNTIYF.

The chain couples TRBV5-4 to TRBJ2-3, with 7 bases lining up with TRBD2. The CDR3 runs to 16 residues. Germline V CDR1 and CDR2: SGHNT, YYREEE (reference sequence). V was clipped by 0 bases and J by 2 bases; unmatched bases: 6. The CDR3 nucleotides are TGTGCCAGCAGCTTGGTCGGCGGGAGTTTCACAGATACGCAGTATTTT. Protein: CASSLVGGSFTDTQYF. Drawing the rest from reference TRBV5-4 and TRBJ2-3, the complete variable domain is ETGVTQSPTHLIKTRGQQVTLRCSSQSGHNTVSWYQQALGQGPQFIFQYYREEENGRGNFPPRFSGLQFPNYSSELNVNALELDDSALYLCASSLVGGSFTDTQYFGPGTRLTVL.

This clone was found once. The J gene is TRBJ1-2, the V gene TRBV5-1; 7 bases align to TRBD1. This CDR3 contains 14 residues. From germline, CDR1 is SGHRS and CDR2 YFSETQ. Germline trimming cut 4 bases from V and 2 bases from J; bases unmatched to any gene: 5. CDR3 DNA: TGCGCCAGCAGCCACTACAGGGGAAACTATGGCTACACCTTC. The encoded protein is CASSHYRGNYGYTF.

The CDR3 sequence is CASSGTAASNQPQHF. CDR3 DNA sequence: TGTGCCAGCAGCGGGACAGCCGCTAGCAATCAGCCCCAGCATTTT. This rearrangement joins TRBV7-2 to TRBJ1-5; 7 bases map to TRBD1. Trimming cost V 5 bases and J 0 bases; bases outside gene matches: 4. The germline gives CDR1 SGHTA, CDR2 FQGNSA. The CDR3 contains 15 residues.

The CDR3 nucleotides are TGTGCCAGTACACCGACGGGAAGTGTTTCCTACGAGCAGTACTTC. It encodes CASTPTGSVSYEQYF. The chain couples TRBV19 to TRBJ2-7; maybe TRBD2 (5 bases). This CDR3 is built from 15 residues. The V gene lost 7 bases and the J gene lost 1 base, with 17 bases spanning the gap. Germline V gives CDR1 LNHDA, CDR2 SQIVND (reference sequence).

V gene TRBV9 combines with J gene TRBJ2-2; D is undetermined. Trimming removed 4 bases at V and 0 bases at J, with 4 bases between. The CDR3 is 13 amino acids. Germline lookup yields CDR1 SGDLS and CDR2 YYNGEE. CDR3 region: CASSPANTGELFF. CDR3 sequence (DNA): TGTGCCAGCAGCCCAGCGAACACCGGGGAGCTGTTTTTT.

V gene TRBV4-1 combines with J gene TRBJ1-4; TRBD1 agrees at 8 bases. Germline V gene sequence: CDR1 MGHRA, CDR2 YSYEKL. CDR3 length: 15 amino acids. Losses at the gene ends were 2 bases for V and 7 bases for J; bases not matched to a gene: 6. CDR3 region: CASSQPGTGREKLFF. Written as DNA, the CDR3 is TGCGCCAGCAGCCAACCGGGGACAGGACGTGAAAAACTGTTTTTT.

The chain carries TRBV28 and TRBJ2-7, with a weak D call TRBD2 (6 bases). CDR1 is MDHEN and CDR2 is SYDVKM in the germline V gene. The ends were cut back, 2 bases at V and 0 bases at J, with 11 bases in the middle. The CDR3 runs 15 residues. The CDR3 coding sequence is TGTGCCAGCAGTTTACTGGCGGGACGCTCCTACGAGCAGTACTTC. Its translation: CASSLLAGRSYEQYF.

The chain has TRBV6-5 and TRBJ1-1; D might be TRBD1 (6 bases). Germline V gene lookup returns CDR1 MNHEY and CDR2 SVGAGI. The ends were cut back, 2 bases at V and 10 bases at J, with 14 bases in the middle. The CDR3 spans 13 residues. The CDR3 DNA reads TGTGCCAGCAGTTACGGGGCAGGGGAAAGAGCTTTCTTT. It yields the protein CASSYGAGERAFF.

The rearrangement links TRBV6-4 to TRBJ1-5; D gene uncertain. Germline CDR1 reads MRHNA; CDR2 reads SNTAGT. The V end was cut by 4 bases, the J end by 1 base, with 5 bases between. This CDR3 is 13 amino acids long. The CDR3 reads CASSASSNQPQHF. CDR3 coding DNA: TGTGCCAGCAGTGCCTCGAGCAATCAGCCCCAGCATTTT.

This chain connects TRBV5-1 to TRBJ1-4; TRBD1 agrees at 9 bases. The CDR3 spans 15 residues. CDR1 SGHRS and CDR2 YFSETQ come from the germline V gene. V was pared by 0 bases and J by 6 bases, with 3 bases of the junction left unmatched. The CDR3 sequence: CASSLATGGYEKLFF. The CDR3 DNA is TGCGCCAGCAGCTTGGCGACAGGGGGTTATGAAAAACTGTTTTTT.